The next 26 T cell receptor beta chains were all read from a single sample in a study of chemoradiotherapy in HPV16-positive cancers. TCRdb's table, derived via immunoSEQ multiplex PCR, lists solely in-frame clones and lacks some. The sample lists about 68,000 clones, about nine tenths occurring once. Sequenced material: blood, taken from a patient who underwent chemoradiotherapy. The receptor source for this set is a human donor with HPV-associated anogenital cancer.

The V and J genes are TRBV28 and TRBJ2-7; 7 nucleotides align to TRBD2. Germline V gives CDR1 MDHEN, CDR2 SYDVKM. CDR3 size: 14 residues. V dropped 5 bases and J dropped 4; count of bases not matched to a gene: 8. The CDR3 nucleotides are TGTGCCAGCAGTCCTAGCGGAGGGGATTACGAGCAGTACTTC. Its protein is CASSPSGGDYEQYF.

This chain connects TRBV6-6 to TRBJ1-4; TRBD1 is a possible D gene (5 bases). V lost 11 bases and J 6 bases, leaving 19 bases between the germline ends. The CDR3 is made up of 14 amino acids. Germline CDR1 MNHNY, CDR2 SVGAGI (reference sequence). The CDR3 sequence is CAGSGRAEDEKLFF. As DNA, the CDR3 is TGTGCCGGTTCCGGCAGGGCCGAGGATGAAAAACTGTTTTTT.

This clone was found once. The J gene is TRBJ2-5, the V gene TRBV5-1; D is perhaps TRBD1 (5 bases). Germline V gene data show CDR1 as SGHRS and CDR2 as YFSETQ. This CDR3 spans 13 amino acids. Trimming cost V 3 bases and J 5 bases, with 11 bases left between them. The CDR3: CASSYGAGETQYF. The CDR3 coding sequence is TGCGCCAGCAGCTATGGGGCCGGGGAGACCCAGTACTTC.

Concerning this clone itself: One junction end does not reproduce the germline sequence, and a read error may be involved. The chain carries TRBV19 and TRBJ1-6; D gene uncertain. This CDR3 is built from 13 residues. Germline V lookup: CDR1 LNHDA, CDR2 SQIVND (reference sequence). The CDR3 sequence: CPSNPGDNSPLHF. The CDR3 nucleotides are TGTCCCAGTAACCCTGGAGATAATTCACCCCTCCACTTT.

This clone was recorded only once. The chain links TRBV7-9 to TRBJ1-1; 10 nucleotides match TRBD1. The junction had 10 bases not matched to a gene; V was cut back by 5 bases and J by 7 bases. Germline-derived CDR1 and CDR2 are SEHNR and FQNEAQ (reference sequence). This CDR3 is 15 amino acids long. In DNA, the CDR3 is TGTGCCAGCAGCCTCAAGGGACAGGGGTCTAGTGAAGCTTTCTTT. It codes for CASSLKGQGSSEAFF.

V usage is TRBV6-5 and J usage is TRBJ2-7, with 7 positions matching TRBD2. The CDR3 has 16 amino acids. The germline V gene encodes CDR1 MNHEY and CDR2 SVGAGI. V lost 4 bases to trimming and J lost 2 bases; unmatched junction nucleotides: 11. This CDR3 reads CASSSFGRGDPYEQYF. CDR3 sequence (DNA): TGTGCCAGCAGTTCTTTCGGACGGGGGGATCCCTACGAGCAGTACTTC.

This chain connects TRBV19 to TRBJ2-2; possibly TRBD2 for D (5 bases). Trimming stripped 4 bases from V and 0 bases from J, with 9 bases between. CDR3 size: 15 residues. Germline-derived CDR1 and CDR2 are LNHDA and SQIVND (reference sequence). The CDR3 loop is CASSRAGANTGELFF. The CDR3 DNA sequence: TGTGCCAGTAGTAGGGCGGGTGCGAACACCGGGGAGCTGTTTTTT.

V and J are TRBV6-1 and TRBJ2-5, with D possibly being TRBD2 (6 bases). Trimming took 5 bases from V and 2 from J, leaving 15 bases between them. Germline-derived CDR1 and CDR2 are MNHNS and SASEGT. This CDR3 is built from 15 residues. CDR3 DNA sequence: TGTGCCAGCAGTCCGGCCGGAGGGGTACAAGAGACCCAGTACTTC. Translation gives CASSPAGGVQETQYF.

CDR3 bases: TGTGCCAGCAGTTTAGAGCCCGGGAGGTGGACCCAGTACTTC. Amino acid sequence: CASSLEPGRWTQYF. The genes are TRBV28 and TRBJ2-5; 7 bases line up with TRBD2. V dropped 2 bases and J dropped 7; count of bases not matched to a gene: 7. This CDR3 is built from 14 residues. Looked up from germline, CDR1 is MDHEN and CDR2 is SYDVKM.

The CDR3 DNA sequence: TGTGCCAGCAGCTCTGTTTGGGAGGCGGAACCCGGTGTCAAAAACATTCAGTACTTC. This sequence encodes CASSSVWEAEPGVKNIQYF. The V call is TRBV7-9, the J call TRBJ2-4; D perhaps matches TRBD2 (6 bases). Per germline, CDR1 SEHNR and CDR2 FQNEAQ (reference sequence). The CDR3 spans 19 residues. The germline V and J ends were trimmed by 4 bases and 3 bases, with 25 bases remaining between them. Looking up the rest from reference TRBV7-9 and TRBJ2-4 gives the full variable domain: DTGVSQNPRHKITKRGQNVTFRCDPISEHNRLYWYRQTLGQGPEFLTYFQNEAQLEKSRLLSDRFSAERPKGSFSTLEIQRTEQGDSAMYLCASSSVWEAEPGVKNIQYFGAGTRLSVL.

The rearrangement links TRBV10-1 to TRBJ1-6; a possible D gene is TRBD1 (6 bases). This CDR3 comprises 16 residues. V was trimmed by 0 bases and J by 6 bases, leaving 12 bases between them. Germline lookup yields CDR1 WNHNN and CDR2 SYGVQD (reference sequence). CDR3 protein: CASSESNEQGNSPLHF. The CDR3 nucleotides read TGCGCCAGCAGTGAGTCGAACGAACAGGGTAATTCACCCCTCCACTTT.

The V and J genes are TRBV11-1 and TRBJ1-3; 8 nucleotides match TRBD1. The germline V gene has CDR1 SGHAT and CDR2 FQDESV (reference sequence). The CDR3 is made up of 16 amino acids. Trimming at V came to 5 bases and at J to 1 base, leaving 7 bases not matched to a gene. The CDR3 DNA follows: TGTGCCAGCAGCGCCCGGGACAGGCTGTCTGGAAACACCATATATTTT. This sequence encodes CASSARDRLSGNTIYF. Full variable domain (outside the CDR3, taken from reference TRBV11-1 and TRBJ1-3): EAEVAQSPRYKITEKSQAVAFWCDPISGHATLYWYRQILGQGPELLVQFQDESVVDDSQLPKDRFSAERLKGVDSTLKIQPAELGDSAMYLCASSARDRLSGNTIYFGEGSWLTVV.

The V and J genes are TRBV5-1 and TRBJ1-2, with 9 nucleotides matching TRBD1. The CDR3 has 16 amino acids. CDR1 SGHRS and CDR2 YFSETQ come from the germline V gene. V shed 5 bases, J shed 4 bases, and the junction held 12 bases outside the gene matches. The CDR3 bases are TGCGCCAGCAGTTGGGACGAGGGACAGGGCTTCTATGGCTACACCTTC. Its translation: CASSWDEGQGFYGYTF.

This clone was detected only a few times. The chain combines TRBV9 with TRBJ1-5; D unresolved. The CDR3 totals 13 residues. CDR1 and CDR2 (germline): SGDLS, YYNGEE. V was trimmed by 2 bases and J by 7 bases, leaving 10 bases between them. The CDR3 is CASSVEGRQPQHF. DNA of the CDR3: TGTGCCAGCAGCGTTGAAGGGAGGCAGCCCCAGCATTTT.

The genes are TRBV5-1 and TRBJ2-1; tentatively, D is TRBD1 or TRBD2 (5 bases each). V was clipped by 4 bases and J by 0 bases, with 14 bases between them. The CDR3 is 16 amino acids. Germline V gene lookup returns CDR1 SGHRS and CDR2 YFSETQ. CDR3 in DNA: TGCGCCAGCAGCCCCGAATCGGGGCACTCCTACAATGAGCAGTTCTTC. It codes for CASSPESGHSYNEQFF. The full variable domain, with the rest looked up from reference TRBV5-1 and TRBJ2-1, is KAGVTQTPRYLIKTRGQQVTLSCSPISGHRSVSWYQQTPGQGLQFLFEYFSETQRNKGNFPGRFSGRQFSNSRSEMNVSTLELGDSALYLCASSPESGHSYNEQFFGPGTRLTVL.

This clone was observed once. One junction end does not reproduce the germline sequence, and a read error may be involved. The rearrangement uses TRBV6-1 and TRBJ1-5; D possibly corresponds to TRBD1 (5 bases). Germline V gene lookup returns CDR1 MNHNS and CDR2 SASEGT. This CDR3 is built from 15 residues. CDR3 nucleotide sequence: TGTGCCAGCAGTGAAGGGACAATTAGCGATCAGCCCCAGCATTTT. Translation gives CASSEGTISDQPQHF.

The chain couples TRBV6-1 to TRBJ1-1; D call uncertain. The CDR3 has 13 amino acids. The germline V and J ends were trimmed by 3 bases and 0 bases, with 5 bases remaining between them. CDR1 is MNHNS and CDR2 is SASEGT in the germline V gene. CDR3 sequence reads: CASSDIMNTEAFF. The CDR3 bases are TGTGCCAGCAGTGACATAATGAACACTGAAGCTTTCTTT.

Only one count was recorded for this clone. The chain links TRBV5-6 to TRBJ1-6; perhaps TRBD1 as D (5 bases). CDR3 length: 15 residues. V lost 1 base to trimming and J lost 6 bases, with 11 bases between them. CDR1 is SGHDT, CDR2 YYEEEE, per germline. The DNA for the CDR3 is TGTGCCAGCAGCTTGATGGGACGGACTAATTCACCCCTCCACTTT. Translation: CASSLMGRTNSPLHF. Based on the CDR3 plus reference TRBV5-6 and TRBJ1-6, the full variable domain is DAGVTQSPTHLIKTRGQQVTLRCSPKSGHDTVSWYQQALGQGPQFIFQYYEEEERQRGNFPDRFSGHQFPNYSSELNVNALLLGDSALYLCASSLMGRTNSPLHFGNGTRLTVT.

This clone ranks as large (0.1 to 1%). In nucleotides, the CDR3 is TGTGCCAGCAGCGTAGAAGGGACCGAGCAGTACTTC. Translating it yields CASSVEGTEQYF. This chain joins TRBV9 and TRBJ2-7; D is perhaps TRBD1 or TRBD2 (5 bases each). In germline, CDR1 is SGDLS, CDR2 YYNGEE. With 0 bases removed from V and 6 bases from J, the gap between germline ends came to 7 bases. CDR3 size: 12 residues.

The rearrangement uses TRBV28 and TRBJ2-7; 8 nucleotides line up with TRBD2. Germline V lookup: CDR1 MDHEN, CDR2 SYDVKM. The CDR3 is 15 residues long. V dropped 5 bases and J dropped 3; count of bases not matched to a gene: 9. CDR3 sequence (DNA): TGTGCCAGCAGTCCCCTGAGCGGGGGACACTACGAGCAGTACTTC. This sequence encodes CASSPLSGGHYEQYF.

The chain employs TRBV5-1 and TRBJ1-4, with D possibly matching TRBD1 (5 bases). V was cut by 0 bases and J by 5 bases, with 11 bases left in between. The CDR3 is 15 amino acids. Germline assignment: CDR1 SGHRS and CDR2 YFSETQ. In nucleotides, the CDR3 is TGCGCCAGCAGCTTGGCTGACAGAGTCAATGAAAAACTGTTTTTT. This sequence encodes CASSLADRVNEKLFF.

The chain employs TRBV30 and TRBJ1-1, with TRBD1 identical over 9 bases. V gave up 5 bases and J gave up 3 bases; unmatched junction bases: 4. Germline values: CDR1 GTSNPN, CDR2 SVGIG (reference sequence). This CDR3 spans 13 amino acids. The CDR3, as DNA: TGTGCCTGGGACGGGACAGGGTACACTGAAGCTTTCTTT. Its protein is CAWDGTGYTEAFF.

This chain uses TRBV9 with TRBJ2-2; 7 positions match TRBD1. The junction had 5 bases not matched to a gene; V was cut back by 2 bases and J by 4 bases. Per the germline V gene, CDR1 is SGDLS and CDR2 is YYNGEE. The CDR3 loop spans 15 amino acids. Written as DNA, the CDR3 is TGTGCCAGCAGCGTGAACAGGGGCCTCACCGGGGAGCTGTTTTTT. Protein product: CASSVNRGLTGELFF.

This clone has just a few counts. The V call is TRBV5-7, the J call TRBJ1-2, with TRBD1 matching over 8 bases. TRBV5-7 is labeled an ORF, and its function is uncertain. The CDR3 length is 16 residues. J lost 4 bases, V lost 3 bases, and 11 bases had no gene match. This chain's CDR3 is CASSWGQGAHGYGYTF. CDR3 nucleotide sequence: TGTGCCAGCAGCTGGGGGCAGGGGGCGCATGGCTATGGCTACACCTTC.

This chain links TRBV7-8 with TRBJ1-5; 8 nucleotides agree with TRBD1. This CDR3 is 15 amino acids long. CDR1 is SGHVS and CDR2 is FQNEAQ in the germline V gene. Trimming removed 4 bases from V and 5 bases from J; junction bases left unmatched: 7. CDR3 DNA: TGTGCCAGCAGCTCACAGGGGGGGGTCCATCAGCCCCAGCATTTT. Translating it yields CASSSQGGVHQPQHF.

This chain links TRBV4-1 with TRBJ2-7; D remains ambiguous. CDR3 length equals 14 residues. Germline-derived CDR1 and CDR2 are MGHRA and YSYEKL. Deletions cut 0 bases from V and 0 bases from J, with 6 bases between. The CDR3 loop reads CASSQESGSYEQYF. The CDR3 DNA reads TGCGCCAGCAGCCAAGAAAGTGGCTCCTACGAGCAGTACTTC.